The present T cell receptor beta chain was sequenced within a study of shared clonotypes between healthy human individuals. Study results and caveats: What naive subsets generally showed was a larger estimated richness than memory subsets showed.

CD45RO negativity and positive selection for CCR7 defined naive CD8 cells, a population that excluded terminally differentiated effector memory CD45RA+ cells. All the donors were Caucasian adults who lived in Nashville, Tennessee. Original methodology: Filtering differed because ImmunoSEQ produced junction-only sequences that carried no quality scores. TCRdb's copy holds only in-frame clones and misses some; the assay was immunoSEQ multiplex PCR. V, J and clone size are those of that table, while D and trimming were read from the DNA. This table holds about 2 million clones, about 95% found once. The CDR3 has 18 residues. Germline values: CDR1 SEHNR, CDR2 FQNEAQ (reference sequence). J gave up 3 bases and V 4 bases, and 11 bases lay outside the gene matches. Note on this clone: Its target is not known.

The receptor was isolated from a man aged 18 to 30 in good health. Sequencing was performed on naive CD8+ T cells sorted from blood. The chain uses TRBV7-9 and TRBJ2-3; TRBD2 matches 12 bases. Here the CDR3 DNA reads TGTGCCAGCAGCTCCCGACTAGCGGGAGATGTATGGACAGATACGCAGTATTTT. It codes for CASSSRLAGDVWTDTQYF. The entire variable domain, with the rest obtained from reference TRBV7-9 and TRBJ2-3, is as follows: DTGVSQNPRHKITKRGQNVTFRCDPISEHNRLYWYRQTLGQGPEFLTYFQNEAQLEKSRLLSDRFSAERPKGSFSTLEIQRTEQGDSAMYLCASSSRLAGDVWTDTQYFGPGTRLTVL.